This section outlines one TCR beta chain sequence together with its context. This sample was taken from a study of T cell changes during pregnancy in multiple sclerosis. The CDR3 spans 14 residues. V was shortened by 6 bases and J by 1 base, with 16 bases between the two germline ends. The germline gives CDR1 SQVTM, CDR2 ANQGSEA. Here immunoSEQ multiplex PCR was the method, and the copy in TCRdb shows in-frame clones only, minus some. The table shows tens of thousands of clones, with approximately 93% occurring only once. The specimen comprised CD8+ T cells from peripheral blood mononuclear cells, sampled in the second trimester of pregnancy. The source of this sequence is a female donor with multiple sclerosis, enrolled in a pregnancy study. The chain links TRBV29-1 to TRBJ2-7, with TRBD1 as a possible D gene (6 bases). The CDR3 sequence is CSVVLTGKSYEQYF. The CDR3 DNA reads TGCAGCGTAGTACTGACAGGAAAATCCTACGAGCAGTACTTC.